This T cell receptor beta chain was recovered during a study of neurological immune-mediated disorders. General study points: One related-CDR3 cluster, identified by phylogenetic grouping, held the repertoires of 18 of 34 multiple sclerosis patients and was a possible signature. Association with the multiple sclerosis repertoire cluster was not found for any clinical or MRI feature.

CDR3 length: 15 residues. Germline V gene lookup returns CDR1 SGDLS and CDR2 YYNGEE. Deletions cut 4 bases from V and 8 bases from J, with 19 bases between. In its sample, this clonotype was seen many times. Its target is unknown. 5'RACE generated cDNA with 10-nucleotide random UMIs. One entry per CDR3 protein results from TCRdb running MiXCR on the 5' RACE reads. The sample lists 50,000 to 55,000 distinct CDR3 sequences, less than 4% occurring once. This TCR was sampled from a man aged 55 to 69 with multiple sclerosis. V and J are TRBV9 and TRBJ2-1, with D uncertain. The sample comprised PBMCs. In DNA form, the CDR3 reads TGTGCCAGCAGCCAACTGCAACCCGCGGCGGATGAGCAGTTCTTC. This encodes CASSQLQPAADEQFF. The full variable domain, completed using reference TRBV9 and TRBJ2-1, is DSGVTQTPKHLITATGQRVTLRCSPRSGDLSVYWYQQSLDQGLQFLIQYYNGEERAKGNILERFSAQQFPDLHSELNLSSLELGDSALYFCASSQLQPAADEQFFGPGTRLTVL.